This T cell receptor beta chain was identified in a study of blood T cells in healthy people across ages. Donors gave around 10 milliliters of peripheral blood apiece. PCR was performed a second time for about 7 to 11 cycles using a sample-barcoded 5' primer and a J-beta primer mix. In TCRdb, the 5' RACE reads were re-called with MiXCR into one record per CDR3 protein. The sample has under 2,000,000 distinct CDR3 sequences, around half seen once. This clonotype has just a few counts. V was trimmed by 3 bases and J by 6 bases, leaving 12 bases between them. This CDR3 has 14 residues. Germline V gives CDR1 LGHNA, CDR2 YNFKEQ.

The sample comprised blood. The sequence was obtained from a woman between 40 and 55 years old in good health. V and J are TRBV4-2 and TRBJ2-4; D possibly matches TRBD1 or TRBD2 (5 bases each). CDR3 nucleotide sequence: TGTGCCAGCAGCCAGGGGGAGCTGCTAAACATTCAGTACTTC. Translation: CASSQGELLNIQYF.